The next 22 T cell receptor beta chains were all read from a single sample in a study of T cell responses to AZD1222 COVID-19 vaccine. Libraries were prepared by immunoSEQ multiplex PCR; TCRdb keeps only in-frame clonotypes and omits some of them. The sample consists of some 63,000 clones, 84% of them appearing once. The sequenced sample was peripheral blood, obtained on day 0 of AZD1222 vaccination. Receptor source: an adult in good health.

The V and J genes are TRBV5-4 and TRBJ1-1; the match to TRBD1 covers 8 bases. CDR1 SGHNT and CDR2 YYREEE come from the germline V gene (reference sequence). There are 12 residues in the CDR3. J gave up 7 bases and V 2 bases, and 1 base lay outside the gene matches. The CDR3 bases are TGTGCCAGCAGCTTCGACAGGGGTGAAGCTTTCTTT. Translated, it gives CASSFDRGEAFF.

The table lists this clone with a count of one. This chain connects TRBV29-1 to TRBJ2-1, with 8 bases that match TRBD2. The CDR3 totals 16 residues. V lost 1 base, J lost 3 bases, and 8 bases stayed unmatched. The germline CDR1 and CDR2 sequences are SQVTM and ANQGSEA. The CDR3 DNA follows: TGCAGCGTTGAAGGAAAACCGGGACTAGACTACAATGAGCAGTTCTTC. Translating it yields CSVEGKPGLDYNEQFF.

The chain has TRBV7-3 and TRBJ2-6, with 8 bases aligning to TRBD2. V trimming: 6 bases; J trimming: 0 bases; junction bases outside the gene matches: 4. Germline assignment: CDR1 SGHTA and CDR2 FQGTGA. This CDR3 comprises 16 residues. CDR3 DNA: TGTGCCAGCAGTCGCGGGAGGAGCTCTGGGGCCAACGTCCTGACTTTC. This encodes CASSRGRSSGANVLTF.

The chain combines TRBV5-4 with TRBJ1-2, with D uncertain. V shed 0 bases and J shed 8 bases, with 11 bases lying between them. The CDR3 is 13 amino acids. Germline V gene lookup returns CDR1 SGHNT and CDR2 YYREEE (reference sequence). CDR3 bases: TGTGCCAGCAGCTTGGACGGGCCACGGGGCTACACCTTC. Its protein product is CASSLDGPRGYTF.

This chain joins TRBV5-1 and TRBJ2-7, with D perhaps TRBD1 (5 bases). Germline V gives CDR1 SGHRS, CDR2 YFSETQ. Deletions cut 0 bases from V and 0 bases from J, with 7 bases between. CDR3 length: 14 amino acids. CDR3 in DNA: TGCGCCAGCAGCTTGGATGGGGCCTCCTACGAGCAGTACTTC. Amino acid sequence: CASSLDGASYEQYF. The whole variable domain, remainder taken from reference TRBV5-1 and TRBJ2-7, is KAGVTQTPRYLIKTRGQQVTLSCSPISGHRSVSWYQQTPGQGLQFLFEYFSETQRNKGNFPGRFSGRQFSNSRSEMNVSTLELGDSALYLCASSLDGASYEQYFGPGTRLTVT.

This clone was detected a few times. The chain is built from TRBV6-1 and TRBJ1-5; D unresolved. Trimming removed 3 bases from V and 3 bases from J, with 12 bases in between. Germline V gives CDR1 MNHNS, CDR2 SASEGT. The CDR3 runs 15 residues. CDR3 protein: CASSDSGFTNQPQHF. The CDR3 DNA is TGTGCCAGCAGTGATTCGGGCTTTACCAATCAGCCCCAGCATTTT.

The chain combines TRBV24-1 with TRBJ1-3; 7 nucleotides agree with TRBD1. V was pared by 3 bases and J by 2 bases, with 6 bases of the junction left unmatched. Germline V gene sequence: CDR1 KGHDR, CDR2 SFDVKD. The CDR3 has 16 residues. DNA of the CDR3: TGTGCCACCAGTGATCCCAACACAGGGGCTGGAAACACCATATATTTT. Translated, it gives CATSDPNTGAGNTIYF.

The V call is TRBV11-3, the J call TRBJ2-7; D may be TRBD2 (6 bases). This CDR3 contains 13 residues. Trimming left V 5 bases short and J 3 bases short, with 11 bases between. Germline assignment: CDR1 SGHNT and CDR2 YENEEA. CDR3 DNA sequence: TGTGCCAGCAGCCTAGCGAACAGCTACGAGCAGTACTTC. Its translation is CASSLANSYEQYF.

The chain uses TRBV11-3 and TRBJ2-3; no clear D gene. Trimming left V 5 bases short and J 4 bases short, with 13 bases between. Looked up from germline, CDR1 is SGHNT and CDR2 is YENEEA. This CDR3 has 14 residues. CDR3 loop: CASSQATGADTQYF. The CDR3, as DNA: TGTGCCAGCAGCCAGGCAACTGGCGCAGATACGCAGTATTTT.

The chain joins TRBV28 to TRBJ1-3, with 8 bases that match TRBD1. The germline gives CDR1 MDHEN, CDR2 SYDVKM. The V segment lost 3 bases and the J segment 7 bases; nucleotides outside the gene matches: 8. There are 15 residues in the CDR3. The CDR3 here is CASSLPGGKGNTIYF. Here the CDR3 DNA reads TGTGCCAGCAGTTTGCCAGGGGGCAAGGGGAACACCATATATTTT.

The V gene is TRBV7-9, the J gene TRBJ2-1; 8 positions match TRBD2. With V trimmed by 6 bases and J by 7 bases, 8 bases remained unmatched. The CDR3 consists of 14 residues. The germline gives CDR1 SEHNR, CDR2 FQNEAQ (reference sequence). The CDR3 is CASSPSGSWNEQFF. In DNA form, the CDR3 reads TGTGCCAGCAGTCCCAGCGGGAGTTGGAATGAGCAGTTCTTC.

This clone was seen a handful of times. The chain employs TRBV7-9 and TRBJ1-1; unclear D gene. This CDR3 is built from 16 residues. Per the germline V gene, CDR1 is SEHNR and CDR2 is FQNEAQ (reference sequence). V lost 0 bases, J lost 1 base, and 12 bases lay in between. The CDR3 loop is CASSLALSAGNTEAFF. The CDR3 DNA sequence: TGTGCCAGCAGCTTAGCGTTATCCGCGGGGAACACTGAAGCTTTCTTT.

The chain recombines TRBV11-3 with TRBJ1-2; 8 bases agree with TRBD1. In germline, CDR1 is SGHNT, CDR2 YENEEA. CDR3 size: 15 residues. Trimming cost V 4 bases and J 6 bases; bases outside gene matches: 10. The CDR3 is CASSSYRGARDGYTF. As DNA, the CDR3 is TGTGCCAGCAGCTCTTACAGGGGGGCCCGGGATGGCTACACCTTC.

This chain uses TRBV11-2 with TRBJ1-3; no clear D. The V and J ends lost 5 bases and 4 bases respectively, with 15 bases between them. This CDR3 region has 15 residues. From germline, CDR1 is SGHAT and CDR2 FQNNGV. The CDR3, as DNA: TGTGCCAGCAGCAACCGTATTATAGCCGGAAACACCATATATTTT. It yields the protein CASSNRIIAGNTIYF.

V is TRBV15 and J is TRBJ2-5, with 10 bases that match TRBD1. The CDR3 has 16 residues. V shed 4 bases, J shed 4 bases, and the junction held 9 bases outside the gene matches. Germline V CDR1 and CDR2: LNHNV, YYDKDF (reference sequence). The CDR3 loop is CATSIGTGVVGETQYF. In DNA form, the CDR3 reads TGTGCCACCAGCATCGGGACAGGGGTAGTGGGAGAGACCCAGTACTTC.

Here the CDR3 DNA reads TGTGCTTCCATTGCAGGGAAAATAGAGACCCAGTACTTC. This encodes CASIAGKIETQYF. The gene calls are TRBV7-6 and TRBJ2-5; D perhaps matches TRBD1 (5 bases). The CDR3 has 13 amino acids. Germline CDR1 SGHVS, CDR2 FNYEAQ.

The V and J genes are TRBV5-1 and TRBJ2-3, with TRBD2 matching over 9 bases. V dropped 4 bases and J dropped 2; count of bases not matched to a gene: 14. The CDR3 runs to 18 residues. Germline CDR1 and CDR2: SGHRS and YFSETQ. For the CDR3, the DNA is TGCGCCAGCAGCGCTATCCCGGGGACTAGCCGGTTCACAGATACGCAGTATTTT. As protein: CASSAIPGTSRFTDTQYF.

The CDR3 protein is CASSPQSSGNTIYF. CDR3 nucleotide sequence: TGTGCCAGCAGTCCCCAGAGCTCTGGAAACACCATATATTTT. The V and J genes are TRBV28 and TRBJ1-3; no definite D call. The CDR3 consists of 14 residues. The V gene lost 5 bases and the J gene lost 0 bases, with 8 bases spanning the gap. From germline, CDR1 is MDHEN and CDR2 SYDVKM.

The chain links TRBV7-2 to TRBJ1-5; 9 bases line up with TRBD1. Unmatched junction bases numbered 13, after V lost 5 bases and J lost 5 bases. This CDR3 is 17 amino acids long. Looked up from germline, CDR1 is SGHTA and CDR2 is FQGNSA. The CDR3 protein is CASSLRTGAVRHQPQHF. As DNA, the CDR3 is TGTGCCAGCAGCCTCCGGACAGGGGCGGTAAGGCATCAGCCCCAGCATTTT.

V and J are TRBV4-1 and TRBJ1-5; the D gene is possibly TRBD1 (6 bases). Germline V gene lookup returns CDR1 MGHRA and CDR2 YSYEKL. The CDR3 contains 15 residues. Trimming pared 4 bases from V and 5 bases from J, leaving 15 bases between. The CDR3 coding sequence is TGCGCCAGCAGCCGAGGACAGAACCTTTATCAGCCCCAGCATTTT. Translation gives CASSRGQNLYQPQHF.

The chain uses TRBV21-1 and TRBJ1-2; the table gives TRBD1 as D, unverified against the DNA. TRBV21-1 is a pseudogene locus. The CDR3 length is 16 residues. CDR3 protein: CASSKTTGRTAYGYTF. CDR3 nucleotides: TGTGCCAGCAGCAAAACCACGGGACGGACAGCCTATGGCTACACCTTC.

V and J are TRBV19 and TRBJ1-3; D is unclear. V lost 3 bases, J lost 0 bases, and 6 bases lay in between. The CDR3 has 14 amino acids. CDR1 is LNHDA, CDR2 SQIVND, per germline (reference sequence). Written as DNA, the CDR3 is TGTGCCAGTAGTATGGCCTTCTCTGGAAACACCATATATTTT. It specifies CASSMAFSGNTIYF.